The 30 T cell receptor beta chains below come from one sample, sequenced in a study of Ad26.COV2.S vaccination and SARS-CoV-2 variants. The sample's treatment: 19 received Ad26.COV2.S at low or high dose, single or two shots; 5 received placebo; per-sample allocation not given. The samples were gathered on day 63 after the first injection of vaccine or placebo. Here immunoSEQ multiplex PCR was the method, and the copy in TCRdb shows in-frame clones only, minus some. There are 200,000 to 250,000 clones in the sample; roughly 90% occur only once, and over 8.5% lies in the top ten. Sequenced material: peripheral blood, taken in a trial of Ad26.COV2.S vaccine versus placebo. The receptors originated from a person between 18 and 59 years old who received the Ad26.COV2.S COVID-19 vaccine or a placebo.

This clone was recorded once. This chain links TRBV25-1 with TRBJ1-2; a possible D gene is TRBD1 (5 bases). This CDR3 is 14 amino acids long. CDR1 is MGHDK and CDR2 is SYGVNS in the germline V gene. Trimming stripped 3 bases from V and 1 base from J, with 9 bases between. This CDR3 is CASSDLDSNYGYTF. CDR3 bases: TGTGCCAGCAGTGACCTTGACAGTAACTATGGCTACACCTTC.

The chain carries TRBV5-1 and TRBJ2-2, with TRBD1 matching over 9 bases. Trimming removed 0 bases from V and 7 bases from J; junction bases left unmatched: 4. CDR3 length: 15 amino acids. Per germline, CDR1 SGHRS and CDR2 YFSETQ. CDR3 in amino acids: CASSLEGQGIGELFF. The CDR3 DNA reads as TGCGCCAGCAGCTTGGAGGGACAGGGAATCGGGGAGCTGTTTTTT.

For the CDR3, the DNA is TGTGCCAGCAGCGACTCGAGGACAGATACGCAGTATTTT. Translation gives CASSDSRTDTQYF. The chain uses TRBV7-3 and TRBJ2-3; unclear D gene. The CDR3 loop spans 13 amino acids. CDR1 and CDR2 (germline): SGHTA, FQGTGA. V lost 5 bases, J lost 3 bases, and 9 bases lay in between. Drawing the rest from reference TRBV7-3 and TRBJ2-3, the complete variable domain is GAGVSQTPSNKVTEKGKYVELRCDPISGHTALYWYRQSLGQGPEFLIYFQGTGAADDSGLPNDRFFAVRPEGSVSTLKIQRTERGDSAVYLCASSDSRTDTQYFGPGTRLTVL.

The gene calls are TRBV15 and TRBJ2-7; TRBD2 matches at 11 bases. V was pared by 5 bases and J by 3 bases, with 3 bases of the junction left unmatched. This CDR3 region has 14 residues. Germline CDR1 is LNHNV and CDR2 is YYDKDF (reference sequence). The CDR3 DNA is TGTGCCACCAGCTTTACTAGCGGGAGCTACGAGCAGTACTTC. This encodes CATSFTSGSYEQYF.

The chain has TRBV9 and TRBJ1-3; a possible D gene is TRBD1 (6 bases). The CDR3 extends over 15 amino acids. V lost 2 bases and J 0 bases, leaving 9 bases between the germline ends. Germline values: CDR1 SGDLS, CDR2 YYNGEE. The CDR3 bases are TGTGCCAGCAGCGTGGGAGGGGGCTCTGGAAACACCATATATTTT. Translated: CASSVGGGSGNTIYF.

The chain employs TRBV7-2 and TRBJ1-2; 9 bases match TRBD1. Germline CDR1 is SGHTA and CDR2 is FQGNSA. Trimming at V came to 8 bases and at J to 6 bases, leaving 10 bases not matched to a gene. The CDR3 is 14 amino acids. The CDR3 loop reads CASLRTGEGDGYTF. The CDR3 DNA is TGTGCCAGCCTCCGGACAGGGGAAGGCGATGGCTACACCTTC.

V gene TRBV7-9 combines with J gene TRBJ2-3, with D tentatively TRBD1 (5 bases). CDR1 and CDR2 (germline): SEHNR, FQNEAQ (reference sequence). The CDR3 has 16 amino acids. Trimming took off 5 bases at V and 4 bases at J, with 19 bases between the two ends. CDR3 sequence reads: CASSEAVGAGSDTQYF. CDR3 sequence (DNA): TGTGCCAGCAGCGAAGCCGTTGGGGCTGGCTCAGATACGCAGTATTTT.

The chain links TRBV6-5 to TRBJ2-7; tentative D call: TRBD1 (5 bases). V shed 2 bases and J shed 3 bases, with 8 bases lying between them. The CDR3 extends over 13 amino acids. Per germline, CDR1 MNHEY and CDR2 SVGAGI. The DNA of the CDR3 is TGTGCCAGCAGTTACGACAGAAACTACGAGCAGTACTTC. It specifies CASSYDRNYEQYF.

This sequence joins TRBV11-2 and TRBJ2-1; no definite D call. Germline CDR1 SGHAT, CDR2 FQNNGV. The CDR3 is made up of 16 amino acids. V lost 0 bases to trimming and J lost 0 bases, with 9 bases between them. In DNA form, the CDR3 reads TGTGCCAGCAGCTTAGAGCAGGTTAACTCCTACAATGAGCAGTTCTTC. It translates to CASSLEQVNSYNEQFF.

CDR3 sequence reads: CSVEDRGGEAFF. The CDR3 DNA reads TGCAGCGTTGAAGATCGGGGGGGAGAAGCTTTCTTT. The chain recombines TRBV29-1 with TRBJ1-1; D perhaps matches TRBD1 (5 bases). Germline V gene lookup returns CDR1 SQVTM and CDR2 ANQGSEA. Trimming took 0 bases from V and 8 from J, leaving 10 bases between them. The CDR3 consists of 12 residues.

The count of this clone is one. The rearrangement links TRBV20-1 to TRBJ2-3; 7 bases match TRBD2. This CDR3 region has 14 residues. Unmatched junction bases numbered 8, after V lost 3 bases and J lost 5 bases. Per germline, CDR1 DFQATT and CDR2 SNEGSKA (reference sequence). DNA for the CDR3: TGCAGTGCTAGTGGGGCGGGGGTGATAGATACGCAGTATTTT. The encoded protein is CSASGAGVIDTQYF.

V and J are TRBV21-1 and TRBJ2-3; the table's D gene call, TRBD1, was not cross checked with the DNA. TRBV21-1 is given as a pseudogene. The CDR3 is made up of 18 amino acids. The CDR3 here is CAIPTPGQAPTSTDTQYF. The CDR3 nucleotides read TGTGCCATACCAACCCCCGGACAGGCCCCAACTAGCACAGATACGCAGTATTTT.

The J gene is TRBJ1-5, the V gene TRBV28, with 7 bases aligning to TRBD1. This CDR3 contains 20 residues. From germline, CDR1 is MDHEN and CDR2 SYDVKM. The ends lost 6 bases at V and 9 bases at J; junction bases unmatched: 29. For the CDR3, the DNA is TGTGCCAGCAGCCATACCCTTATCCCCACGAGACAGGGTTGGGTAGGGCCCCAGCATTTT. Amino acid sequence: CASSHTLIPTRQGWVGPQHF.

The V call is TRBV5-1, the J call TRBJ2-3; 9 bases agree with TRBD2. J lost 3 bases, V lost 0 bases, and 8 bases had no gene match. The CDR3 has 17 amino acids. Germline V gives CDR1 SGHRS, CDR2 YFSETQ. The chain's CDR3 is CASSLEGSGRETDTQYF. CDR3 in DNA: TGCGCCAGCAGCTTGGAGGGTAGCGGGAGAGAAACAGATACGCAGTATTTT.

V is TRBV28 and J is TRBJ2-3; no firm D call. This CDR3 is built from 12 residues. Trimming took 7 bases from V and 4 from J, leaving 9 bases between them. Looked up from germline, CDR1 is MDHEN and CDR2 is SYDVKM. For the CDR3, the DNA is TGTGCCAGCACTCGGTTCGCAGATACGCAGTATTTT. Residues: CASTRFADTQYF.

Remarks on this clone: Other nucleotide sequences from this sample produce the same CDR3. The chain uses TRBV7-3 and TRBJ2-2; D is unclear. The CDR3 length is 12 residues. Trimming cost V 5 bases and J 4 bases, with 5 bases left between them. CDR1 is SGHTA and CDR2 is FQGTGA in the germline V gene. Here the CDR3 DNA reads TGTGCCAGCAGCCTGGGCACCGGGGAGCTGTTTTTT. It specifies CASSLGTGELFF.

This chain connects TRBV5-5 to TRBJ1-4, with D possibly matching TRBD1 (5 bases). This CDR3 is built from 13 residues. Trimming removed 5 bases at V and 7 bases at J, with 12 bases between. The germline gives CDR1 SGHKS, CDR2 YYEKEE (reference sequence). CDR3 in DNA: TGTGCCAGCAGTGTGTGGGGGGGTGAAAAACTGTTTTTT. Encoded protein: CASSVWGGEKLFF.

V and J are TRBV27 and TRBJ2-7; 8 nucleotides agree with TRBD1. V was clipped by 1 base and J by 6 bases; unmatched bases: 8. The germline V gene encodes CDR1 MNHEY and CDR2 SMNVEV (reference sequence). This CDR3 is built from 15 residues. The DNA for the CDR3 is TGTGCCAGCAGTTTATTCGGCCCGACAGGGGCCGAGCAGTACTTC. Its translation is CASSLFGPTGAEQYF.

The chain links TRBV15 to TRBJ2-7; no firm D call. The CDR3 is made up of 16 amino acids. Germline CDR1 is LNHNV and CDR2 is YYDKDF (reference sequence). Trimming took off 0 bases at V and 2 bases at J, with 14 bases between the two ends. The DNA of the CDR3 is TGTGCCACCAGCAGAGACCGGGCCATAGTCCCCTACGAGCAGTACTTC. As protein: CATSRDRAIVPYEQYF.

This chain connects TRBV7-9 to TRBJ1-1; D ambiguous. The CDR3 length is 8 residues. With 8 bases removed from V and 11 bases from J, the gap between germline ends came to 6 bases. Germline loops: CDR1 SEHNR, CDR2 FQNEAQ (reference sequence). CDR3 in amino acids: CASDRAFF. The CDR3 bases are TGTGCCAGCGACCGTGCTTTCTTT. Full variable domain (outside the CDR3, taken from reference TRBV7-9 and TRBJ1-1): DTGVSQNPRHKITKRGQNVTFRCDPISEHNRLYWYRQTLGQGPEFLTYFQNEAQLEKSRLLSDRFSAERPKGSFSTLEIQRTEQGDSAMYLCASDRAFFGQGTRLTVV.

The CDR3 loop reads CASSHGTGYEQYF. The CDR3 bases are TGTGCCAGCAGCCACGGGACAGGGTACGAGCAGTACTTC. The V gene is TRBV6-5, the J gene TRBJ2-7; the match to TRBD1 covers 9 bases. This CDR3 contains 13 residues. V shed 6 bases, J shed 4 bases, and the junction held 4 bases outside the gene matches. Germline V gene data show CDR1 as MNHEY and CDR2 as SVGAGI.

The chain combines TRBV7-2 with TRBJ2-7; a possible D gene is TRBD1 (5 bases). This CDR3 comprises 13 residues. Germline CDR1 is SGHTA and CDR2 is FQGNSA. Trimming cost V 3 bases and J 6 bases, with 12 bases left between them. CDR3: CASSFLWGFEQYF. CDR3 bases: TGTGCCAGCAGCTTCCTTTGGGGCTTCGAGCAGTACTTC.

The gene calls are TRBV7-9 and TRBJ2-5; D remains unclear. This CDR3 comprises 14 residues. V lost 5 bases, J lost 0 bases, and 10 bases lay in between. CDR1 and CDR2 from the germline V gene are SEHNR and FQNEAQ (reference sequence). Here the CDR3 reads CASSQQKYQETQYF. The DNA for the CDR3 is TGTGCCAGCAGCCAGCAAAAGTACCAAGAGACCCAGTACTTC.

This rearrangement joins TRBV4-3 to TRBJ2-7, with 8 nucleotides matching TRBD1. Germline V gives CDR1 LGHNA, CDR2 YSLEER. The J segment lost 3 bases and the V segment lost 3 bases, leaving 16 bases of the junction unmatched. The CDR3 spans 18 residues. The CDR3: CASSHQIPGGGTVYEQYF. The CDR3 region has the DNA TGCGCCAGCAGCCACCAGATCCCAGGGGGCGGGACGGTCTACGAGCAGTACTTC.

This chain links TRBV6-5 with TRBJ2-2, with a possible D match to TRBD1 (5 bases). This CDR3 spans 15 amino acids. The ends were cut back, 0 bases at V and 5 bases at J, with 10 bases in the middle. Germline values: CDR1 MNHEY, CDR2 SVGAGI. CDR3 amino acids: CASSYSGQLTGELFF. CDR3 DNA: TGTGCCAGCAGTTACTCGGGGCAGTTAACCGGGGAGCTGTTTTTT.

The chain couples TRBV10-3 to TRBJ1-3; 9 nucleotides agree with TRBD1. The germline CDR1 and CDR2 sequences are ENHRY and SYGVKD. This CDR3 contains 16 residues. V lost 3 bases, J lost 3 bases, and 6 bases stayed unmatched. Here the CDR3 DNA reads TGTGCCATCAGTGATATTGGGACAGGGAATGGAAACACCATATATTTT. Translating it yields CAISDIGTGNGNTIYF.

V is TRBV9 and J is TRBJ2-5; 7 bases align to TRBD2. The CDR3 is made up of 15 amino acids. V trimming: 4 bases; J trimming: 0 bases; junction bases outside the gene matches: 6. The V gene's germline CDR1 is SGDLS and CDR2 YYNGEE. CDR3 sequence: CASSPGTTYQETQYF. CDR3 sequence (DNA): TGTGCCAGCAGCCCGGGGACTACCTACCAAGAGACCCAGTACTTC. Drawing the rest from reference TRBV9 and TRBJ2-5, the complete variable domain is DSGVTQTPKHLITATGQRVTLRCSPRSGDLSVYWYQQSLDQGLQFLIQYYNGEERAKGNILERFSAQQFPDLHSELNLSSLELGDSALYFCASSPGTTYQETQYFGPGTRLLVL.

The rearrangement uses TRBV7-2 and TRBJ2-7, with TRBD2 identical over 13 bases. V shed 4 bases, J shed 2 bases, and the junction held 8 bases outside the gene matches. Germline lookup yields CDR1 SGHTA and CDR2 FQGNSA. This CDR3 has 17 residues. CDR3 DNA sequence: TGTGCCAGCAGCTCAGGGACTAGCGGGGTTACGGCCTACGAGCAGTACTTC. It specifies CASSSGTSGVTAYEQYF.

The rearrangement links TRBV29-1 to TRBJ2-1; no clear D gene. CDR1 is SQVTM and CDR2 is ANQGSEA in the germline V gene. V lost 2 bases, J lost 0 bases, and 5 bases lay in between. CDR3 length: 13 residues. Written as DNA, the CDR3 is TGCAGCGTTGAACAAGTCTCCTACAATGAGCAGTTCTTC. As protein: CSVEQVSYNEQFF.

The CDR3 bases are TGTGCCAGCAGCCAAGATAATGAGAAGGACCTCTACACCTTC. It codes for CASSQDNEKDLYTF. The V and J genes are TRBV3-1 (or the pseudogene TRBV3-2) and TRBJ1-2; unclear D gene. Trimming took off 0 bases at V and 10 bases at J, with 15 bases between the two ends. The germline V gene encodes CDR1 LGHDT and CDR2 YNNKEL (reference sequence). This CDR3 has 14 residues.